This T cell receptor (beta chain) stems from a study of blood T cell repertoires in COVID-19. Study as a whole: COVID-19 samples, acute and convalescent, were from the United States, Italy and Spain.

The repertoire was sequenced with immunoSEQ multiplex PCR; TCRdb's copy has only in-frame clones and lacks some. The profile covers some 240,000 clones, with 84% appearing a single time and more than 1.2% taken by the ten largest. Germline V gives CDR1 SGHKS, CDR2 YYEKEE (reference sequence). The CDR3 covers 17 residues. Trimming took 4 bases from V and 2 from J; bases not matched to a gene: 9. The chain links TRBV5-5 to TRBJ2-6; 7 bases match TRBD1. Input material: peripheral blood. The TCR comes from a woman between 40 and 50 years old who had recovered from COVID-19. The chain's CDR3 is CASSATGTATGANVLTF. In DNA, the CDR3 is TGTGCCAGCAGCGCAACCGGGACAGCCACTGGGGCCAACGTCCTGACTTTC.